The 2 T cell receptor beta chains reported below all come from one sample, sequenced in a study of low-dose radiotherapy and immunotherapy resistance in tumors. Time point denoted: after trial treatment. As for treatment: LDRT plus nivolumab, ipilimumab, low-dose cyclophosphamide and aspirin (RACIN trial). First-strand cDNA relied on TRAV- and TRBV-specific primers spanning alpha and beta chains. Using a constant-region primer together with a V-primer adapter, TCRs were subjected to 15 to 20 PCR cycles of amplification. TCRdb reprocessed the reads with MiXCR, giving one entry per CDR3 protein. The profile covers more than 70,000 distinct CDR3 sequences, with roughly 19% appearing a single time and roughly 13% taken by the ten largest. Sample: PBMCs, taken after low-dose radiotherapy plus immunotherapy. The source of these receptors is a female donor with ovarian cancer.

This clonotype was seen many times. The rearrangement uses TRBV3-1 and TRBJ1-5; maybe TRBD1 (5 bases). Germline-derived CDR1 and CDR2 are LGHDT and YNNKEL (reference sequence). V lost 4 bases and J lost 0, with 10 bases in between. This CDR3 is built from 15 residues. This chain's CDR3 is CASSRGPYSNQPQHF. For the CDR3, the DNA is TGTGCCAGCAGCCGGGGACCTTATAGCAATCAGCCCCAGCATTTT.

This clonotype has a count of ten or more. The chain joins TRBV6-5 to TRBJ2-7; 12 bases are a match to TRBD2. Germline CDR1 is MNHEY and CDR2 is SVGAGI. V was pared by 6 bases and J by 2 bases, with 2 bases of the junction left unmatched. This CDR3 has 14 amino acids. CDR3 protein: CASRRLAGAYEQYF. The DNA for the CDR3 is TGTGCCAGCAGAAGACTAGCGGGGGCCTACGAGCAGTACTTC.